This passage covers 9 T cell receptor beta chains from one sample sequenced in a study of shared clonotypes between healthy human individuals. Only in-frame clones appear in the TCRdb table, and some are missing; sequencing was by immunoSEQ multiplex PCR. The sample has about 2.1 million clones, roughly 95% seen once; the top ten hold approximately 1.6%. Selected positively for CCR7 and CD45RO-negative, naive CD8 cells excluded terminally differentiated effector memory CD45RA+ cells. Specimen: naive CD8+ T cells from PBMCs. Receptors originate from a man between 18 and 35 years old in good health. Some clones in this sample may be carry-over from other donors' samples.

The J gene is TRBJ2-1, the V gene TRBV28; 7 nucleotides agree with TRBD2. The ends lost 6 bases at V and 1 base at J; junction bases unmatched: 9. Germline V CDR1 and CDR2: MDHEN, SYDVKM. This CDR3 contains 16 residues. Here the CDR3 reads CASRPVGEGSYNEQFF. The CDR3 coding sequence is TGTGCCAGCAGGCCCGTGGGGGAGGGGTCCTACAATGAGCAGTTCTTC.

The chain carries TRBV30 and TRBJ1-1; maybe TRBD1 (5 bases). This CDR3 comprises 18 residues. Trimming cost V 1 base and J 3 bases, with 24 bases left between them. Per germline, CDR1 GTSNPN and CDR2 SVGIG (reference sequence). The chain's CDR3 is CAWSAYYLTEALHTEAFF. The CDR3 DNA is TGTGCCTGGAGTGCATATTACTTGACAGAGGCATTGCACACTGAAGCTTTCTTT.

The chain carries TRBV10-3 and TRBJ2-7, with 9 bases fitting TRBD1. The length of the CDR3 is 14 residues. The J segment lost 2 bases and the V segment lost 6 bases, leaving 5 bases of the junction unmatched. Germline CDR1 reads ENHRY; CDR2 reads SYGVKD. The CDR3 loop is CAIRGQGLPYEQYF. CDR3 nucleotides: TGTGCCATCAGAGGACAGGGGCTACCCTACGAGCAGTACTTC.

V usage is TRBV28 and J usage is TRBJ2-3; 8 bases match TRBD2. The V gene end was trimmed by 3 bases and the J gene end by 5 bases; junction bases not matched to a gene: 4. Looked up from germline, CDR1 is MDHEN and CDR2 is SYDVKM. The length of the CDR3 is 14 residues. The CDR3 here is CASSLNLAGDTQYF. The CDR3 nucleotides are TGTGCCAGCAGTTTGAATCTAGCGGGAGATACGCAGTATTTT.

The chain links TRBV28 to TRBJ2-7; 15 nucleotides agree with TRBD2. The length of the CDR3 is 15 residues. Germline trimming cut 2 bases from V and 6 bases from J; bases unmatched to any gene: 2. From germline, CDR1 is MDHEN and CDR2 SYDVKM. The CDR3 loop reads CASSLPGLAGGEQYF. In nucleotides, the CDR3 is TGTGCCAGCAGTTTACCGGGACTAGCGGGAGGCGAGCAGTACTTC.

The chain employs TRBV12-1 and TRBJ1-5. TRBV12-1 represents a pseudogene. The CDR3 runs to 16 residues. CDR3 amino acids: CASSFIWESIGQPQHF. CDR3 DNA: TGTGCCAGCAGCTTTATCTGGGAAAGCATCGGGCAGCCCCAGCATTTT.

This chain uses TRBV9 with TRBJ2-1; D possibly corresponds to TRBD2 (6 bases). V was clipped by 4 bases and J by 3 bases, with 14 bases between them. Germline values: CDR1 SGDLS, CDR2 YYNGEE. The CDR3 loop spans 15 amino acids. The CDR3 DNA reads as TGTGCCAGCAGCCCGGGACTTAGCTACTACAATGAGCAGTTCTTC. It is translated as CASSPGLSYYNEQFF.

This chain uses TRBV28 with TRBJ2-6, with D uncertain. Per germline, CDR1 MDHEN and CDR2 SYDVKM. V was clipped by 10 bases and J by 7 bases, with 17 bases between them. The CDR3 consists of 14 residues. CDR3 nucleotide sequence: TGTGCCATCAGACCCCTGGGAACCGCCAACGTCCTGACTTTC. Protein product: CAIRPLGTANVLTF.

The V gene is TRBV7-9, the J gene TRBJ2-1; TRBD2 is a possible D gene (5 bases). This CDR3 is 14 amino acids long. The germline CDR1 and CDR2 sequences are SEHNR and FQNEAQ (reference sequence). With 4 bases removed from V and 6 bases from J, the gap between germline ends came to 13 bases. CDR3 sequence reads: CASSSRAVPNEQFF. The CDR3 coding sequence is TGTGCCAGCAGCTCGAGGGCAGTTCCCAATGAGCAGTTCTTC.